The clone carrying this T cell receptor beta chain was recorded many times. The source of the sample is a study of low-dose radiotherapy and immunotherapy resistance in tumors. The wider study: Every six weeks patients received intravenous ipilimumab 1 mg/kg, and every two weeks they received intravenous nivolumab 240 mg.

The time point is: after trial treatment. Treatment of the sample: LDRT plus nivolumab, ipilimumab, low-dose cyclophosphamide and aspirin (RACIN trial). Those eligible were patients bearing advanced solid tumors lacking tumor-infiltrating lymphocytes. The CDR3 extends over 16 amino acids. CDR1 MGHDK and CDR2 SYGVNS come from the germline V gene. V was shortened by 4 bases and J by 4 bases, with 16 bases between the two germline ends. Alpha- and beta-chain coverage of first-strand cDNA came from TRAV- and TRBV-specific primers. With a constant-region primer and a V-primer adapter, TCRs were subjected to 20 PCR cycles of amplification. TCRdb reanalysed the reads using MiXCR and keeps one entry per CDR3 protein. This repertoire shows tens of thousands of distinct CDR3 sequences, less than 25% found once; its top ten account for 9.5% to 15%.

The sequences come from PBMCs, collected after low-dose radiotherapy plus immunotherapy. The chain uses TRBV25-1 and TRBJ2-2; D is uncertain. The clonotype originates from a female donor with ovarian cancer. CDR3 nucleotide sequence: TGTGCCAGCAGTGGTCGACGGAGACGTGGCACCGGGGAGCTGTTTTTT. Its protein is CASSGRRRRGTGELFF.